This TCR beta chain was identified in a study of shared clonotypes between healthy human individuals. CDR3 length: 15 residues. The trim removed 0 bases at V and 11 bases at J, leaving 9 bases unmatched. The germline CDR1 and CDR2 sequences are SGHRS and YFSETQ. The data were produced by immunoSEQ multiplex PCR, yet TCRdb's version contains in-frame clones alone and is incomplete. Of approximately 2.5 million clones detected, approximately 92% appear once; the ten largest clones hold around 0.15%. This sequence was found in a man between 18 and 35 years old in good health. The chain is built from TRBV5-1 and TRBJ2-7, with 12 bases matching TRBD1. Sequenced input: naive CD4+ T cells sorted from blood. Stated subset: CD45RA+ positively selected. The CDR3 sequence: CASSLEGQGAKRKYF. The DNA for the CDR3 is TGCGCCAGCAGCTTGGAGGGACAGGGGGCCAAGAGGAAGTACTTC. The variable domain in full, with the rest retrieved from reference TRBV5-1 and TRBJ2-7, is KAGVTQTPRYLIKTRGQQVTLSCSPISGHRSVSWYQQTPGQGLQFLFEYFSETQRNKGNFPGRFSGRQFSNSRSEMNVSTLELGDSALYLCASSLEGQGAKRKYFGPGTRLTVT.